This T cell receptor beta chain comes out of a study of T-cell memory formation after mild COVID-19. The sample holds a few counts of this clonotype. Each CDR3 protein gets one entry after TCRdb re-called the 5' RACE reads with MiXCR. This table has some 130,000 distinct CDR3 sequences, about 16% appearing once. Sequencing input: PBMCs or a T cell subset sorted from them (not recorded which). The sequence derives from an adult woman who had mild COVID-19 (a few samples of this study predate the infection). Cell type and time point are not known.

The CDR3 nucleotides read TGTGCCAGCAGCCAAGGTCCTCGGGATACGCAGTATTTT. It translates to CASSQGPRDTQYF. The chain has TRBV3-1 and TRBJ2-3; D remains ambiguous. The CDR3 has 13 amino acids. V was pared by 1 base and J by 6 bases, with 8 bases between. Germline V gene sequence: CDR1 LGHDT, CDR2 YNNKEL (reference sequence).